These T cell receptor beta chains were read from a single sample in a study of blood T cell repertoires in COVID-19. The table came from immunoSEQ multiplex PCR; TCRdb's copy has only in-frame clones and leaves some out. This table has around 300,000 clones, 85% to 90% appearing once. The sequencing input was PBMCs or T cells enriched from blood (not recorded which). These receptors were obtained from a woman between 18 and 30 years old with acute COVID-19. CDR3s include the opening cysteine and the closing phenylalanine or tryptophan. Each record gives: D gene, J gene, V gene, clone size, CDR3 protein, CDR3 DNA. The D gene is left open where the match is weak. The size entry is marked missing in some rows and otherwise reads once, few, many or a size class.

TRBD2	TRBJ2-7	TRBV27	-	CASRDYPFYEQYF	TGTGCCAGCCGGGACTACCCATTCTACGAGCAGTACTTC
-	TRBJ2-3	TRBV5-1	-	CASSFGHMGAPTDTQYF	TGCGCCAGCAGCTTTGGGCACATGGGGGCCCCCACAGATACGCAGTATTTT
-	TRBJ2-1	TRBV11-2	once	CASSLGLKNEQFF	TGTGCCAGCAGCTTGGGCCTTAAAAATGAGCAGTTCTTC
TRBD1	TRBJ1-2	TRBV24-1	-	CATSGTGGVKGYTF	TGTGCCACCAGTGGGACAGGGGGGGTGAAGGGCTACACCTTC
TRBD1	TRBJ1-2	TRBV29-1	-	CSVDPTGSHYGYTF	TGCAGCGTTGACCCGACAGGGTCTCACTATGGCTACACCTTC
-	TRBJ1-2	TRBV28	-	CASSLPGHPNYGYTF	TGTGCCAGCAGTTTACCGGGACACCCTAACTATGGCTACACCTTC
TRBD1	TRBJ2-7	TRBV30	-	CAWSGGQGIPYEQYF	TGTGCCTGGAGTGGGGGACAGGGAATTCCCTACGAGCAGTACTTC
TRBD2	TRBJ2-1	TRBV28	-	CASGSGLARLSSYNEQFF	TGTGCCAGCGGCTCTGGACTAGCGCGCCTGAGCTCCTACAATGAGCAGTTCTTC
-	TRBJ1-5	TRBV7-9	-	CASTHGGGSQPQHF	TGTGCCAGCACCCATGGGGGGGGGAGTCAGCCCCAGCATTTT
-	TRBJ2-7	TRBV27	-	CASRDLEVSSYEQYF	TGTGCCAGCCGCGACTTAGAGGTTAGCTCCTACGAGCAGTACTTC
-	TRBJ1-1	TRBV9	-	CASSVVGEGPSEAFF	TGTGCCAGCAGCGTAGTCGGGGAGGGGCCCTCTGAAGCTTTCTTT
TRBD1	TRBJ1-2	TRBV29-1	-	CSVGAGGGYGYTF	TGCAGCGTTGGGGCAGGGGGAGGCTATGGCTACACCTTC
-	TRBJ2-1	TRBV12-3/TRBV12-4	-	CASSPQGRNEQFF	TGTGCCAGCAGTCCACAGGGACGCAATGAGCAGTTCTTC
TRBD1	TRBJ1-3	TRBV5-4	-	CASSLDRAAGNTIYF	TGTGCCAGCAGCCTGGACAGGGCAGCTGGAAACACCATATATTTT
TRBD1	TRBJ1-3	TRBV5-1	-	CASSLDGVGGSSGNTIYF	TGCGCCAGCAGCTTGGATGGCGTAGGGGGCAGCTCTGGAAACACCATATATTTT
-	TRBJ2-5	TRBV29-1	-	CSVDHPRSAQETQYF	TGCAGCGTTGACCACCCTAGGAGTGCCCAAGAGACCCAGTACTTC
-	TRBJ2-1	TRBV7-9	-	CASSLLLSSYNEQFF	TGTGCCAGCAGCTTATTGCTGAGCTCCTACAATGAGCAGTTCTTC
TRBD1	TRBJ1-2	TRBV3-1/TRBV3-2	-	CASSQDQDRGSGYTF	TGTGCCAGCAGCCAAGATCAGGACAGGGGAAGTGGCTACACCTTC
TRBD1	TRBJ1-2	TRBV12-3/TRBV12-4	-	CASSLRDSPDTF	TGTGCCAGCAGTTTAAGGGACAGCCCGGACACCTTC
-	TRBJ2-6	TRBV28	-	CASSLWGASSGANVLTF	TGTGCCAGCAGTTTATGGGGGGCCAGCTCTGGGGCCAACGTCCTGACTTTC
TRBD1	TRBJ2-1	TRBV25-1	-	CASREQGGEQFF	TGTGCCAGCAGAGAACAGGGGGGCGAGCAGTTCTTC
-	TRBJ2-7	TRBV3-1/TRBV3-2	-	CASSQGLGEQYF	TGTGCCAGCAGCCAGGGGCTAGGCGAGCAGTACTTC
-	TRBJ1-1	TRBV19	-	CASSIGVGPAITEAFF	TGTGCCAGTAGTATAGGTGTGGGCCCGGCAATAACTGAAGCTTTCTTT
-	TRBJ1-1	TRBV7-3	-	CASSHHNGDTEAFF	TGTGCCAGCAGTCACCATAACGGAGATACTGAAGCTTTCTTT